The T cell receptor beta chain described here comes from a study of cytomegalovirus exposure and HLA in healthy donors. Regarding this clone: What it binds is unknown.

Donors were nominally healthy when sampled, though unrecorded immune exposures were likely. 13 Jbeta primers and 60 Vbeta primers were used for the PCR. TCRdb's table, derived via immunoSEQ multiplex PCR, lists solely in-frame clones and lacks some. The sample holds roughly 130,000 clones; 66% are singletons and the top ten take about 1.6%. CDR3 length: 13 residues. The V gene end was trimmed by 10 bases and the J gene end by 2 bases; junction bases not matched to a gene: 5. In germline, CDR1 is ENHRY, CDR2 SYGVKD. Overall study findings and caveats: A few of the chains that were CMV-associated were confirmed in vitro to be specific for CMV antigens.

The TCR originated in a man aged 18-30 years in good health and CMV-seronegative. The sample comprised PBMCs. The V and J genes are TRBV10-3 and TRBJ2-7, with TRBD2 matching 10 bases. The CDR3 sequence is CASRLAGAYEQYF. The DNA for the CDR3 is TGTGCCAGTCGACTAGCGGGCGCCTACGAGCAGTACTTC.